The rows below give T cell receptor beta chains drawn from one sample of a study of T-cell memory formation after mild COVID-19. TCRdb analysed the 5' RACE reads with MiXCR anew, one entry per CDR3 protein. The sample includes about 400,000 distinct CDR3 sequences, around 17% seen only once; the top ten take roughly 21%. Sequencing input: PBMCs or a T cell subset sorted from them (not recorded which). Receptors originate from a man younger than 35 who had mild COVID-19 (a few samples of this study predate the infection). Cell type and time point are not known. Both conserved end residues are part of each CDR3. A D gene is named only where the DNA matches it firmly. Only part of the rows carry a size: once, few, many, or a class if the clone is expanded.

clone_size j_call v_call d_call cdr3_aa
many TRBJ2-1 TRBV3-1 TRBD1 CASSLGQGRGEQFF
few TRBJ1-4 TRBV7-9 . CASTGRALPEKLFF
. TRBJ1-5 TRBV14 . CASSQDQYQPQHF
. TRBJ2-7 TRBV5-1 . CASSCVYGGGGEQYF
. TRBJ2-1 TRBV7-9 TRBD2 CASLAGGYNEQFF
few TRBJ2-5 TRBV5-4 TRBD1 CASRSRTGGQETQYF
few TRBJ2-3 TRBV5-1 TRBD2 CASSLVRLASADTQYF
. TRBJ1-2 TRBV7-9 . CASSFGGARITNYGYTF
. TRBJ2-2 TRBV10-3 . CAISEIPEQGRNTGELFF
. TRBJ2-5 TRBV6-5 TRBD2 CASTKGLAGVETQYF
few TRBJ2-1 TRBV18 TRBD1 CASSPGGQGFDEQFF
few TRBJ1-1 TRBV12-3/TRBV12-4 . CASRVSRGNTEAFF
few TRBJ2-1 TRBV5-6 . CASSLPAYSYNEQFF
. TRBJ2-7 TRBV12-3/TRBV12-4 . CASTGSGYYEQYF
few TRBJ2-3 TRBV6-5 . CASSYSYTDTQYF
few TRBJ2-5 TRBV12-3/TRBV12-4 TRBD2 CASRGTSIETQYF
. TRBJ1-1 TRBV12-3/TRBV12-4 TRBD1 CASRGQGARTEAFF
. TRBJ2-5 TRBV29-1 . CSVSGPGVLQETQYF